This T cell receptor (beta chain) stems from a study of T cells in Graves' hyperthyroidism and ophthalmopathy (dated by TCRdb to between 2019 and 2020). With regard to the full study: A discovery cohort of about a hundred patients, about 44 with Graves' ophthalmopathy and about 58 with stable Graves' hyperthyroidism, was used to find distinguishing TCR V-J signatures. Prospective prediction of ophthalmopathy was tested in an independent validation cohort consisting of some 20 hyperthyroidism patients and more than 15 patients who later progressed to ophthalmopathy. The approximately 100 discovery patients were randomly divided into training and test sets at a 7:3 ratio. In several Graves' hyperthyroidism patients, the study also compared T-cell repertoires from thyroid tissue with T-cell repertoires from blood. After blood sampling, hyperthyroidism patients were treated with methimazole at a starting dose of 30 mg daily, and ophthalmopathy patients were treated with high-dose intravenous methylprednisolone. The paper describes TCR Vbeta CDR3 sequencing of roughly 130 peripheral blood samples, made up of some 40 ophthalmopathy patients, 70 to 75 hyperthyroidism patients and roughly 17 progressor patients.

Any patient with an uncontrolled infection, another autoimmune disease, pregnancy or lactation was excluded. Diagnoses relied on clinical symptoms, serum thyroxine and TRAb, thyroid ultrasound and orbital computed tomography. Trizol reagent was used to extract total RNA, and RNA quality was then checked on an Agilent 2100 Bioanalyzer. V loses 5 bases of germline sequence and J loses 5 bases, and the interval between the two ends is 15 bases. The germline V gene encodes CDR1 SSHAT and CDR2 FNYEAQ (reference sequence). The CDR3 spans 14 residues, from the cysteine through the phenylalanine. Here the CDR3 DNA is all that survives: 42 bases in frame from base 1. This clonotype occurred a few times. Which antigen it targets is not known. The record has no base qualities; no much larger clone is one base away. What the study reported, not specific to this receptor: Most expanded thyroid clonotypes (frequency above 0.001) were also detected in blood, suggesting blood repertoires may reflect thyroid immune responses. No statistical method was used to fix the sample size in advance, and group allocation was not hidden from the investigators. A 13 V-J signature model separated ophthalmopathy from stable hyperthyroidism, with around 91% sensitivity and about 81% specificity in cross-validation and 80%/75% in testing. In validation, the model predicted progression to ophthalmopathy a median of 6.5 months before onset, with about 71% sensitivity and about 75% specificity.

TCR beta CDR3 regions were amplified from RNA transcripts. The first round of RT-PCR for the TCR CDR3 was performed with the HTBI primer set and the Qiagen OneStep RT-PCR kit. The libraries were constructed in a second round of multiplex PCR and then size-selected and purified. Libraries were sequenced paired-end with 100 bp reads on an Illumina HiSeq2000. The original methods were these. SOAPnuke was used to process the raw data, with reads discarded if the reads contained adapters or uncalled bases, had a mean Phred below 15, or lacked an exact constant-primer or identifier match. COPE v1.2.5 was used to merge the high-quality paired reads, and each unique nucleotide sequence was defined as a clonotype. MiTCR v1.1 was used to align clonotypes to the IMGT TRBV, TRBD and TRBJ reference segments. The analysis included only V-J combinations with a frequency above 0.0001, which together covered more than 98% of the repertoires. The TCS score was defined as the ratio of F50 (clonal expansion) to E x V (chaos), calculated using BLOSUM62-based TCRdist between CDR3 peptides within each V-J. Welch's t-statistics and random forest reduced roughly 540 V-J features to roughly 13, which were used in a naive Bayes classifier (R e1071). The similarity between thyroid and blood repertoires was quantified using the Morisita-Horn index. Using fastp trimming at Q25 and MiXCR clonotype assembly, TCRdb reanalyzed the public sequencing data and kept in-frame beta chains. When rows share a CDR3 protein, they turn into one entry using the most common DNA and genes. It is TCRdb's table, rather than the study itself, that gives the V and J calls and clone size. The sample data list a few hundred thousand distinct CDR3 sequences, and about half of these were observed just once. The ten largest clones add up to around a fifth of the sample.

The sample comprised peripheral blood or thyroid tissue (not recorded which). The V and J genes are TRBV7-7 and TRBJ2-5; there is no confident call for the D gene. The sequence was obtained from an adult woman with Graves' disease, either hyperthyroidism or ophthalmopathy (not recorded which). In nucleotide form, the sequence is TGTGCCAGCAGCCCACACCCTGGGCCCGAGACCCAGTACTTC. It specifies CASSPHPGPETQYF.